These T cell receptor delta chains were read from a single sample in a study of Vδ1+ human thymocytes. TCRdb reanalysed the multiplex PCR reads with CATT. The sample lists just under 55,000 delta-chain clones; 15% were seen once. Sample: Vdelta1+ gamma-delta thymocytes from the thymus. Every receptor here comes from a boy less than two years old who had congenital heart surgery. The CDR3 runs from the conserved cysteine through the conserved F or W. The D gene is left open where the match is weak. Clone size is stated in some rows and not others, as once, few, many or a class when expanded.

CDR3 length: 12
J gene: TRDJ1
D gene: .
V gene: TRDV1
clone size: few
CDR3 protein: CALGVMRDKLIF
CDR3 DNA: TGTGCTCTTGGGGTCATGAGAGATAAACTCATCTTT

CDR3 length: 25
J gene: TRDJ1
D gene: TRDD3
V gene: TRDV1
clone size: .
CDR3 protein: CALGPQHKGPSQCTGGCPPADKLIF
CDR3 DNA: TGTGCTCTTGGGCCCCAGCATAAAGGGCCTTCCCAATGTACTGGGGGATGCCCTCCTGCCGATAAACTCATCTTT

CDR3 length: 18
J gene: TRDJ1
D gene: TRDD3
V gene: TRDV1
clone size: few
CDR3 protein: CALGSDYGFGGYTDKLIF
CDR3 DNA: TGTGCTCTTGGGTCTGACTACGGTTTCGGGGGATACACCGATAAACTCATCTTT

CDR3 length: 16
J gene: TRDJ1
D gene: .
V gene: TRDV1
clone size: .
CDR3 protein: CALGANTLGNTDKLIF
CDR3 DNA: TGTGCTCTTGGGGCAAATACCCTGGGAAACACCGATAAACTCATCTTT

CDR3 length: 23
J gene: TRDJ1
D gene: TRDD3
V gene: TRDV1
clone size: .
CDR3 protein: CALGELKNYWGIHTPTYTDKLIF
CDR3 DNA: TGTGCTCTTGGGGAACTTAAAAATTACTGGGGGATACATACGCCAACTTACACCGATAAACTCATCTTT

CDR3 length: 19
J gene: TRDJ1
D gene: .
V gene: TRDV1
clone size: few
CDR3 protein: CALGEDRRTPDPYTDKLIF
CDR3 DNA: TGTGCTCTTGGGGAAGACAGGCGTACGCCGGACCCGTACACCGATAAACTCATCTTT

CDR3 length: 27
J gene: TRDJ1
D gene: .
V gene: TRDV1
clone size: .
CDR3 protein: CALGEHFPALHVTSLGGPYPLTDKLIF
CDR3 DNA: TGTGCTCTTGGGGAACACTTCCCCGCTCTCCACGTTACCTCCCTTGGTGGGCCCTACCCTTTGACCGATAAACTCATCTTT

CDR3 length: 13
J gene: TRDJ1
D gene: .
V gene: TRDV1
clone size: .
CDR3 protein: CALGEIPTYKLIF
CDR3 DNA: TGTGCTCTTGGGGAAATCCCCACCTATAAACTCATCTTT

CDR3 length: 19
J gene: TRDJ1
D gene: TRDD3
V gene: TRDV1
clone size: few
CDR3 protein: CALGRTPLGDTTGSDKLIF
CDR3 DNA: TGTGCTCTTGGGCGTACACCGCTGGGGGATACCACGGGATCCGATAAACTCATCTTT

CDR3 length: 22
J gene: TRDJ1
D gene: TRDD2
V gene: TRDV1
clone size: few
CDR3 protein: CALGEKWPSYSSAGVYTDKLIF
CDR3 DNA: TGTGCTCTTGGGGAAAAATGGCCTTCCTACAGTAGTGCTGGGGTTTACACCGATAAACTCATCTTT

CDR3 length: 24
J gene: TRDJ1
D gene: .
V gene: TRDV1
clone size: few
CDR3 protein: CALGESQQRPSYFPWGIPTDKLIF
CDR3 DNA: TGTGCTCTTGGGGAATCCCAACAGCGGCCTTCCTACTTCCCCTGGGGGATTCCCACCGATAAACTCATCTTT

CDR3 length: 23
J gene: TRDJ1
D gene: TRDD3
V gene: TRDV1
clone size: .
CDR3 protein: CALGEPNLRGPLLGDPYTDKLIF
CDR3 DNA: TGTGCTCTTGGGGAACCCAACCTTCGGGGCCCTCTACTGGGGGACCCGTACACCGATAAACTCATCTTT

CDR3 length: 18
J gene: TRDJ1
D gene: TRDD3
V gene: TRDV1
clone size: .
CDR3 protein: CALGEPATFRTGGYGLIF
CDR3 DNA: TGTGCTCTTGGGGAACCCGCCACCTTCCGAACTGGGGGATACGGACTCATCTTT

CDR3 length: 17
J gene: TRDJ1
D gene: TRDD3
V gene: TRDV1
clone size: few
CDR3 protein: CALGGTGGSLLTDKLIF
CDR3 DNA: TGTGCTCTTGGGGGTACTGGGGGATCCCTCCTCACCGATAAACTCATCTTT

CDR3 length: 18
J gene: TRDJ1
D gene: TRDD3
V gene: TRDV1
clone size: few
CDR3 protein: CALGEVVGDRWITDKLIF
CDR3 DNA: TGTGCTCTTGGGGAAGTGGTCGGGGATAGGTGGATCACCGATAAACTCATCTTT

CDR3 length: 20
J gene: TRDJ1
D gene: TRDD3
V gene: TRDV1
clone size: .
CDR3 protein: CALGPQAFHWGILWTDKLIF
CDR3 DNA: TGTGCTCTTGGGCCACAGGCCTTCCACTGGGGGATACTCTGGACCGATAAACTCATCTTT

CDR3 length: 23
J gene: TRDJ1
D gene: TRDD3
V gene: TRDV3
clone size: few
CDR3 protein: CAFSPERPPPYWGHKPLTDKLIF
CDR3 DNA: TGTGCCTTTTCCCCTGAGCGGCCTCCCCCGTACTGGGGCCATAAGCCCCTAACCGATAAACTCATCTTT

CDR3 length: 21
J gene: TRDJ1
D gene: TRDD3
V gene: TRDV1
clone size: few
CDR3 protein: CALGNRSLPPIGGSYTDKLIF
CDR3 DNA: TGTGCTCTTGGGAACAGGAGCCTTCCACCGATTGGGGGATCGTACACCGATAAACTCATCTTT

CDR3 length: 17
J gene: TRDJ1
D gene: .
V gene: TRDV1
clone size: .
CDR3 protein: CALGGPLTLLVTDKLIF
CDR3 DNA: TGTGCTCTTGGGGGCCCACTTACCCTTCTGGTCACCGATAAACTCATCTTT

CDR3 length: 18
J gene: TRDJ1
D gene: .
V gene: TRDV1
clone size: .
CDR3 protein: CALGELRLPWGYTDKLIF
CDR3 DNA: TGTGCTCTTGGGGAACTTCGCCTCCCCTGGGGATACACCGATAAACTCATCTTT

CDR3 length: 20
J gene: TRDJ1
D gene: .
V gene: TRDV1
clone size: .
CDR3 protein: CALGYPSYGLLGDGSDKLIF
CDR3 DNA: TGTGCTCTTGGGTATCCTTCCTACGGCTTACTGGGGGACGGTTCCGATAAACTCATCTTT

CDR3 length: 16
J gene: TRDJ1
D gene: .
V gene: TRDV1
clone size: .
CDR3 protein: CALGEPKVAFTDKLIF
CDR3 DNA: TGTGCTCTTGGGGAACCCAAAGTCGCCTTTACCGATAAACTCATCTTT

CDR3 length: 15
J gene: TRDJ1
D gene: .
V gene: TRDV1
clone size: .
CDR3 protein: CALGELGRSGVKLIF
CDR3 DNA: TGTGCTCTTGGGGAACTAGGCAGGAGCGGAGTTAAACTCATCTTT

CDR3 length: 18
J gene: TRDJ1
D gene: .
V gene: TRDV1
clone size: .
CDR3 protein: CALGETRAGGCGTDKLIF
CDR3 DNA: TGTGCTCTTGGGGAAACTAGGGCGGGAGGATGTGGTACCGATAAACTCATCTTT

CDR3 length: 20
J gene: TRDJ1
D gene: TRDD3
V gene: TRDV1
clone size: .
CDR3 protein: CALGELCLLLGDIVTDKLIF
CDR3 DNA: TGTGCTCTCGGGGAACTTTGCTTACTACTGGGGGATATAGTTACCGATAAACTCATCTTT

CDR3 length: 19
J gene: TRDJ1
D gene: TRDD3
V gene: TRDV2
clone size: few
CDR3 protein: CACETFFGWDWGGSDKLIF
CDR3 DNA: TGTGCTTGTGAGACCTTCTTCGGTTGGGACTGGGGAGGTTCCGATAAACTCATCTTT

CDR3 length: 22
J gene: TRDJ1
D gene: TRDD3
V gene: TRDV1
clone size: few
CDR3 protein: CALGEFPPLLGDTLPFNDKLIF
CDR3 DNA: TGTGCTCTTGGGGAATTCCCCCCGTTACTGGGGGATACGCTACCTTTCAACGATAAACTCATCTTT

CDR3 length: 20
J gene: TRDJ1
D gene: .
V gene: TRDV1
clone size: .
CDR3 protein: CALGDASLPSGPKITDKLIF
CDR3 DNA: TGTGCTCTTGGGGACGCTTCTCTCCCTAGTGGACCGAAAATCACCGATAAACTCATCTTT

CDR3 length: 20
J gene: TRDJ1
D gene: .
V gene: TRDV1
clone size: .
CDR3 protein: CALGERPSAYWVLYPDKLIF
CDR3 DNA: TGTGCTCTTGGGGAACGGCCTTCGGCATACTGGGTGCTATACCCCGATAAACTCATCTTT

CDR3 length: 12
J gene: TRDJ1
D gene: .
V gene: TRDV1
clone size: .
CDR3 protein: CALGGLHPKLIF
CDR3 DNA: TGTGCTCTTGGGGGGTTGCATCCAAAACTCATCTTT

CDR3 length: 21
J gene: TRDJ1
D gene: TRDD3
V gene: TRDV1
clone size: .
CDR3 protein: CALGGLTGPWCGGQYTDKLIF
CDR3 DNA: TGTGCTCTTGGGGGCCTTACCGGACCATGGTGTGGGGGACAGTACACCGATAAACTCATCTTT

CDR3 length: 18
J gene: TRDJ1
D gene: TRDD3
V gene: TRDV1
clone size: .
CDR3 protein: CALGELHYWGKYTDKLIF
CDR3 DNA: TGTGCTCTTGGGGAACTCCACTACTGGGGGAAATACACCGATAAACTCATCTTT

CDR3 length: 22
J gene: TRDJ1
D gene: TRDD3
V gene: TRDV1
clone size: few
CDR3 protein: CALGPKRVSVVGDTKCNDKLIF
CDR3 DNA: TGTGCTCTTGGTCCTAAAAGGGTTTCCGTGGTGGGGGATACAAAGTGTAACGATAAACTCATCTTT

CDR3 length: 21
J gene: TRDJ1
D gene: TRDD3
V gene: TRDV1
clone size: few
CDR3 protein: CALGSLRGWGTPFMYTDKLIF
CDR3 DNA: TGTGCTCTTGGGTCCCTGAGGGGCTGGGGGACCCCCTTCATGTACACCGATAAACTCATCTTT

CDR3 length: 21
J gene: TRDJ1
D gene: TRDD3
V gene: TRDV1
clone size: few
CDR3 protein: CALGEQPLPSTGGPNTDKLIF
CDR3 DNA: TGTGCTCTTGGGGAACAGCCCCTCCCTAGTACTGGGGGCCCAAACACCGATAAACTCATCTTT

CDR3 length: 21
J gene: TRDJ1
D gene: TRDD3
V gene: TRDV1
clone size: .
CDR3 protein: CALGEPLFRLILGEYTDKLIF
CDR3 DNA: TGTGCTCTTGGGGAGCCCCTCTTCCGTCTTATACTGGGGGAATACACCGATAAACTCATCTTT

CDR3 length: 18
J gene: TRDJ1
D gene: .
V gene: TRDV1
clone size: few
CDR3 protein: CALGELPHVGIYTDKLIF
CDR3 DNA: TGTGCTCTTGGGGAACTACCCCACGTCGGGATATACACCGATAAACTCATCTTT

CDR3 length: 21
J gene: TRDJ1
D gene: .
V gene: TRDV1
clone size: few
CDR3 protein: CALGEQFLRYWGEKYTDKLIF
CDR3 DNA: TGTGCTCTTGGGGAACAATTCCTACGGTACTGGGGAGAGAAGTACACCGATAAACTCATCTTT

CDR3 length: 17
J gene: TRDJ1
D gene: TRDD3
V gene: TRDV1
clone size: .
CDR3 protein: CALGERTLGATTDKLIF
CDR3 DNA: TGTGCTCTTGGGGAAAGAACCCTGGGGGCCACCACCGATAAACTCATCTTT

CDR3 length: 22
J gene: TRDJ1
D gene: TRDD3
V gene: TRDV1
clone size: .
CDR3 protein: CALGEGPYGHWGILSYTDKLIF
CDR3 DNA: TGTGCTCTTGGGGAAGGGCCCTACGGGCACTGGGGGATACTTTCTTACACCGATAAACTCATCTTT